The 12 T cell receptor beta chains presented below share a single source sample, sequenced in a study of cytomegalovirus exposure and HLA in healthy donors (dated by TCRdb to 2016 to 2017). Libraries were prepared through the immunoSEQ multiplex PCR assay. For the multiplex PCR, a mixture combining 60 forward primers for TCR Vbeta segments and 13 reverse primers for TCR Jbeta segments was used. TCRdb holds this immuneACCESS table with in-frame rearrangements only. Some clones are missing; in checked studies, unresolved V genes explain under half, and the rest has no known cause. In this sample the table shows about 64,000 clones, about 60% of which occur a single time. The top ten clonotypes cover approximately 2.9% of the sample. Sequenced material: PBMCs. Receptors were obtained from a woman aged 50 to 60 in good health and CMV-seronegative.

The DNA of the CDR3 is TGCGCCAGCAGCCAAGGCTCTTTTAGGGAGTATACGGGGGGGTACAATGAGCAGTTCTTC. Its translation: CASSQGSFREYTGGYNEQFF. The chain combines TRBV4-3 with TRBJ2-1; 8 bases align to TRBD2. The junction had 18 bases not matched to a gene; V was cut back by 1 base and J by 4 bases. The germline V gene encodes CDR1 LGHNA and CDR2 YSLEER. CDR3 length: 20 residues.

In this sample, this clone turned up once. In nucleotides, the CDR3 is TGCGCCAGCAGCCAAACTCAAGGGACTAGCGGCAATGAGCAGTTCTTC. Residues: CASSQTQGTSGNEQFF. The chain is built from TRBV4-1 and TRBJ2-1, with 11 bases aligning to TRBD2. The germline CDR1 and CDR2 sequences are MGHRA and YSYEKL. CDR3 length: 16 amino acids. J gave up 6 bases and V 2 bases, and 6 bases lay outside the gene matches.

This clone was counted a few times. The rearrangement links TRBV7-9 to TRBJ1-1; D remains ambiguous. With 2 bases removed from V and 5 bases from J, the gap between germline ends came to 6 bases. Germline assignment: CDR1 SEHNR and CDR2 FQNEAQ (reference sequence). The CDR3 has 12 amino acids. The CDR3 sequence: CASSLRGTEAFF. CDR3 nucleotides: TGTGCCAGCAGCTTAAGAGGGACTGAAGCTTTCTTT.

This clone has more than one count but fewer than ten. This chain joins TRBV7-9 and TRBJ2-7; weak D call: TRBD1 (5 bases). This CDR3 spans 12 amino acids. Germline-derived CDR1 and CDR2 are SEHNR and FQNEAQ (reference sequence). The ends were cut back, 4 bases at V and 4 bases at J, with 8 bases in the middle. The CDR3 DNA reads as TGTGCCAGCAGCTCTGGACATTACGAGCAGTACTTC. This sequence encodes CASSSGHYEQYF.

The CDR3 DNA reads as TGTGCCACTCCGGGACAGGGTCGCTACGAGCAGTACTTC. Translating it yields CATPGQGRYEQYF. The V and J genes are TRBV21-1 and TRBJ2-7; the table names TRBD1, a call not compared with the DNA. TRBV21-1 is deemed a pseudogene. This CDR3 region has 13 residues.

V usage is TRBV18 and J usage is TRBJ2-5, with D maybe TRBD2 (5 bases). The CDR3 is made up of 14 amino acids. Trimming removed 0 bases at V and 3 bases at J, with 8 bases between. Germline V lookup: CDR1 KGHSH, CDR2 LQKENI. CDR3 sequence: CASSPPEVEETQYF. The CDR3 DNA reads as TGTGCCAGCTCACCACCGGAGGTAGAAGAGACCCAGTACTTC.

In regard to this clone: One end of the junction varies from germline; a read error may be responsible. The chain combines TRBV7-7 with TRBJ2-7, with D tentatively TRBD1 (7 bases). The CDR3 has 13 residues. In germline, CDR1 is SSHAT, CDR2 FNYEAQ (reference sequence). The CDR3 coding sequence is TGTGCTAGCAGCCTTACAGGGGACTCCGAGCAGTACTTC. Protein: CASSLTGDSEQYF.

This clone was counted a single time. The J gene is TRBJ1-2, the V gene TRBV28; no clear D gene. Germline V gives CDR1 MDHEN, CDR2 SYDVKM. Trimming shortened V by 1 base and J by 8 bases, and 8 bases separated the two germline ends. This CDR3 has 12 amino acids. The CDR3 region has the DNA TGTGCCAGCAGTTTATACTCGGTGGGCTACACCTTC. Translation: CASSLYSVGYTF.

The chain recombines TRBV15 with TRBJ2-2; D remains ambiguous. Germline assignment: CDR1 LNHNV and CDR2 YYDKDF (reference sequence). This CDR3 contains 15 residues. V lost 2 bases and J lost 6, with 13 bases in between. The chain's CDR3 is CATSRIRNSAGELFF. The CDR3 nucleotides are TGTGCCACCAGCAGAATCAGGAATTCGGCCGGGGAGCTGTTTTTT.

CDR3 nucleotides: TGTGCCAGCGGCAGGACAGGCGGACCAGGTAACACCATATATTTT. This gives the protein CASGRTGGPGNTIYF. The V call is TRBV25-1, the J call TRBJ1-3; TRBD1 matches at 7 bases. V trimming: 8 bases; J trimming: 7 bases; junction bases outside the gene matches: 14. This CDR3 contains 15 residues. Germline CDR1 reads MGHDK; CDR2 reads SYGVNS.

This clone was picked up one time. The rearrangement links TRBV5-1 to TRBJ2-7; D possibly corresponds to TRBD2 (6 bases). Germline CDR1 SGHRS, CDR2 YFSETQ. The CDR3 sequence is 14 residues long. V lost 4 bases to trimming and J lost 2 bases, with 13 bases between them. CDR3 sequence reads: CASSEARGPYEQYF. CDR3 DNA: TGCGCCAGCAGCGAGGCGCGGGGCCCCTACGAGCAGTACTTC.

The chain uses TRBV28 and TRBJ1-2, with 10 bases lining up with TRBD1. Germline V gene sequence: CDR1 MDHEN, CDR2 SYDVKM. CDR3 size: 14 residues. Unmatched junction bases numbered 7, after V lost 3 bases and J lost 9 bases. In DNA, the CDR3 is TGTGCCAGCAGTTTCCCCGACAGGGGGCAGAGCTACACCTTC. Its translation is CASSFPDRGQSYTF.